This entry is about one T cell receptor (beta chain). Its cognate antigen is unknown. The CDR3 sequence is 14 residues long. Trimming took 2 bases from V and 2 from J, leaving 4 bases between them. Germline V lookup: CDR1 MGHDK, CDR2 SYGVNS. Primers for the PCR totalled 60 Vbeta and 13 Jbeta. Source study methods: Roughly 11 million of the about 80 million unique TCR beta chains counted in a later analysis were shared. Data came from immunoSEQ multiplex PCR; TCRdb stores just in-frame clones and leaves some out. V and J calls and clone size are copied from that table; D and trimming were computed from the DNA. Of approximately 140,000 clones in the sample, approximately 77% were seen once. This record belongs to a study of cytomegalovirus exposure and HLA in healthy donors. Points from the study as a whole: Further analysis was carried out later, and it showed several of the most significant clusters appearing linked to common viral pathogens. Owing to their indistinguishability, certain V segments, notably TRBV6-2 and TRBV6-3, were excluded.

This TCR came from a woman in her fifties or sixties in good health and CMV-seronegative. The specimen sequenced was PBMCs. The chain recombines TRBV25-1 with TRBJ2-6, with no clear D. The CDR3 nucleotides are TGTGCCAGCAGTGAACCTGCTGGGGCCAACGTCCTGACTTTC. Encoded protein: CASSEPAGANVLTF.